This record covers a single T cell receptor (beta chain). What it binds is unknown. This sample is drawn from a study of T cells after yellow fever vaccination. Study information: Any fraction with a low cell number was prepared using SMART-Seq v4 Ultra Low Input. Findings and caveats of the study: Subsequent booster samples again held most clones from primary vaccination (96% CD4, about 90% CD8). Clonotype sharing between CD4 and CD8 compartments was small.

Per the germline V gene, CDR1 is SGHTA and CDR2 is FQGNSA. V was cut by 4 bases and J by 0 bases, with 12 bases left in between. CDR3 size: 15 residues. It was through 5'RACE template switching that TCR cDNA was made, with a universal primer site and UMIs added. One entry per CDR3 protein, called by TCRdb with MiXCR from the 5' RACE reads. The table has hundreds of thousands of distinct CDR3 sequences, roughly 6.1% seen once. The sequence was obtained from a man under 40 who received the YFV17D yellow fever vaccine. The source material was PBMCs, sampled 5 days after the yellow fever booster vaccination. The gene calls are TRBV7-2 and TRBJ2-5; D gene uncertain. The CDR3 loop is CASSYLGRDQETQYF. The CDR3 DNA is TGTGCCAGCAGCTACTTAGGAAGGGACCAAGAGACCCAGTACTTC. The full variable domain, with the rest looked up from reference TRBV7-2 and TRBJ2-5, is GAGVSQSPSNKVTEKGKDVELRCDPISGHTALYWYRQSLGQGLEFLIYFQGNSAPDKSGLPSDRFSAERTGGSVSTLTIQRTQQEDSAVYLCASSYLGRDQETQYFGPGTRLLVL.